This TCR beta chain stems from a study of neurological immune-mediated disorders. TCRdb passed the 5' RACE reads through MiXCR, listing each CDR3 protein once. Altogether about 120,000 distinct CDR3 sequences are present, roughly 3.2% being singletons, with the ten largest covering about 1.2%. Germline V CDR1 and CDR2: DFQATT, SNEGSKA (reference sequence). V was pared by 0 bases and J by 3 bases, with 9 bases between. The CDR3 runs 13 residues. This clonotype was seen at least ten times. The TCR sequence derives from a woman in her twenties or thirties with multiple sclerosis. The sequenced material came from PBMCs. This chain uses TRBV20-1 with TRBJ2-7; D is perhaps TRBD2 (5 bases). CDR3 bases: TGCAGTGCTAGAGAGGGTCGGGGCTACGAGCAGTACTTC. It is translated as CSAREGRGYEQYF.